This T cell receptor beta chain originates from a study of shared clonotypes between healthy human individuals. The count of this clone is one. The junction had 4 bases not matched to a gene; V was cut back by 3 bases and J by 3 bases. CDR1 is LNHDA, CDR2 SQIVND, per germline (reference sequence). The CDR3 runs 15 residues. Terminally differentiated effector memory CD45RA+ cells were left out of the naive CD8 fraction, which was CD45RO-negative and positively selected for CCR7. Free of recent acute infections or vaccinations, the donors were healthy HIV-negative adults. Per the original methods: ImmunoSEQ only sent back junction sequences with no quality scores, so filtering was done differently. Method: immunoSEQ multiplex PCR; TCRdb's copy keeps in-frame clones and lacks some. For V, J and clone size, that table is used; D and trimming come from the DNA. The table has 2 million to 2.5 million clones, roughly 91% seen once.

The sequencing input was naive CD8+ T cells from PBMCs. The clonotype originates from a young man in good health. Some clones in this sample may be carry-over from other donors' samples. The J gene is TRBJ2-7, the V gene TRBV19; 11 bases match TRBD2. The DNA of the CDR3 is TGTGCCAGTAGTATCGGGACTAGCGGTTACTACGAGCAGTACTTC. Protein sequence: CASSIGTSGYYEQYF.